The 12 T cell receptor beta chains in this list originate from one sample, sequenced in a study of identical twins. TCRdb itself ran the 5' RACE reads through MiXCR, one entry per CDR3 protein. The repertoire includes roughly 290,000 distinct CDR3 sequences, more than 8% of them detected once, and roughly 7% sits in the top ten. These data were likewise used in another study, on yellow fever vaccine responses in identical twins.

The sequencing sample was made of CD8+ T cells sorted from blood. These receptors originate from a woman under 30 in good health.

This clonotype was seen ten or more times. The chain couples TRBV29-1 to TRBJ2-1, with D unresolved. This CDR3 contains 10 residues. The germline V gene encodes CDR1 SQVTM and CDR2 ANQGSEA. Trimming removed 6 bases at V and 4 bases at J, with 4 bases between. The DNA of the CDR3 is TGCAGCGTACAGTACAATGAGCAGTTCTTC. It yields the protein CSVQYNEQFF.

The rearrangement joins TRBV9 to TRBJ2-5; tentatively, D is TRBD2 (5 bases). CDR3 length: 14 residues. Trimming stripped 3 bases from V and 2 bases from J, with 11 bases between. Germline-derived CDR1 and CDR2 are SGDLS and YYNGEE. The CDR3 DNA is TGTGCCAGCAGCGAAGAGAGGGTTCAAGAGACCCAGTACTTC. It encodes CASSEERVQETQYF.

Only a few counts were recorded for this clonotype. This rearrangement joins TRBV7-9 to TRBJ1-5, with D possibly matching TRBD1 (6 bases). The germline V gene encodes CDR1 SEHNR and CDR2 FQNEAQ (reference sequence). The V gene lost 4 bases and the J gene lost 3 bases, with 7 bases spanning the gap. The CDR3 runs 13 residues. The CDR3 coding sequence is TGTGCCAGCAGCTACAGGGTCAATCAGCCCCAGCATTTT. Amino acid sequence: CASSYRVNQPQHF.

This clonotype has just a few counts. The V gene is TRBV29-1, the J gene TRBJ2-1; D unresolved. Trimming stripped 2 bases from V and 4 bases from J, with 9 bases between. The CDR3 sequence is 13 residues long. Per germline, CDR1 SQVTM and CDR2 ANQGSEA. In nucleotides, the CDR3 is TGCAGCGTTGAATCTTTCCCTTACAATGAGCAGTTCTTC. This gives the protein CSVESFPYNEQFF.

This clonotype was counted between two and nine times. The CDR3 DNA reads TGCGCCAGCAGCTTGGGCCAAGGACAGGCCGTGGGGGCAGATACGCAGTATTTT. Encoded protein: CASSLGQGQAVGADTQYF. J is TRBJ2-3 and V is TRBV5-1, with 7 bases fitting TRBD1. The ends lost 0 bases at V and 4 bases at J; junction bases unmatched: 14. CDR1 is SGHRS, CDR2 YFSETQ, per germline. The CDR3 consists of 18 residues.

The gene calls are TRBV5-5 and TRBJ2-3; D unclear. The ends were cut back, 0 bases at V and 3 bases at J, with 11 bases in the middle. The CDR3 is 15 residues long. Germline CDR1 is SGHKS and CDR2 is YYEKEE (reference sequence). The CDR3 reads CASSLDVFETDTQYF. CDR3 bases: TGTGCCAGCAGCTTGGATGTCTTCGAGACAGATACGCAGTATTTT.

This chain uses TRBV6-2 or TRBV6-3 with TRBJ2-2, with a tentative D call TRBD2 (6 bases). V lost 7 bases to trimming and J lost 1 base, with 13 bases between them. Looked up from germline, CDR1 is MNHEY and CDR2 is SVGEGT. The CDR3 length is 15 residues. CDR3 loop: CASTFVGGNTGELFF. CDR3 sequence (DNA): TGTGCCAGCACCTTTGTGGGAGGGAACACCGGGGAGCTGTTTTTT.

V usage is TRBV7-9 and J usage is TRBJ1-1; D remains unclear. Germline CDR1 SEHNR, CDR2 FQNEAQ (reference sequence). The length of the CDR3 is 14 residues. V lost 7 bases and J 3 bases, leaving 15 bases between the germline ends. The CDR3, as DNA: TGTGCCAGCACCACCCGGGAGGATGACACTGAAGCTTTCTTT. It codes for CASTTREDDTEAFF.

This clonotype appeared many times. The chain combines TRBV9 with TRBJ2-7; 7 nucleotides agree with TRBD1. Germline values: CDR1 SGDLS, CDR2 YYNGEE. The V and J ends lost 3 bases and 4 bases, in that order; junction bases with no gene match: 13. This CDR3 has 16 residues. Here the CDR3 DNA reads TGTGCCAGCAGCGCCCGACAGGGAATATCGCCTTACGAGCAGTACTTC. Translating it yields CASSARQGISPYEQYF.

At least ten counts were recorded for this clonotype. This rearrangement joins TRBV28 to TRBJ2-7; 7 bases are shared with TRBD2. This CDR3 contains 15 residues. With V trimmed by 6 bases and J by 3 bases, 11 bases remained unmatched. Germline CDR1 reads MDHEN; CDR2 reads SYDVKM. The CDR3 reads CASSLGRDGHYEQYF. In nucleotides, the CDR3 is TGTGCCAGCAGCCTGGGGAGGGACGGACACTACGAGCAGTACTTC.

V gene TRBV20-1 combines with J gene TRBJ2-3; 10 bases are shared with TRBD2. Germline V gene data show CDR1 as DFQATT and CDR2 as SNEGSKA (reference sequence). V dropped 4 bases and J dropped 4; count of bases not matched to a gene: 11. The CDR3 has 16 residues. The CDR3 sequence is CSAILLAGLVSDTQYF. The CDR3, as DNA: TGCAGTGCTATACTACTAGCGGGGCTGGTTTCAGATACGCAGTATTTT.

V and J are TRBV12-3 or TRBV12-4 and TRBJ2-5; 8 bases match TRBD2. V dropped 6 bases and J dropped 5; count of bases not matched to a gene: 11. The CDR3 extends over 15 amino acids. CDR3 sequence: CASRKGFGGEETQYF. The DNA for the CDR3 is TGTGCCAGCAGAAAGGGGTTCGGGGGGGAGGAGACCCAGTACTTC.